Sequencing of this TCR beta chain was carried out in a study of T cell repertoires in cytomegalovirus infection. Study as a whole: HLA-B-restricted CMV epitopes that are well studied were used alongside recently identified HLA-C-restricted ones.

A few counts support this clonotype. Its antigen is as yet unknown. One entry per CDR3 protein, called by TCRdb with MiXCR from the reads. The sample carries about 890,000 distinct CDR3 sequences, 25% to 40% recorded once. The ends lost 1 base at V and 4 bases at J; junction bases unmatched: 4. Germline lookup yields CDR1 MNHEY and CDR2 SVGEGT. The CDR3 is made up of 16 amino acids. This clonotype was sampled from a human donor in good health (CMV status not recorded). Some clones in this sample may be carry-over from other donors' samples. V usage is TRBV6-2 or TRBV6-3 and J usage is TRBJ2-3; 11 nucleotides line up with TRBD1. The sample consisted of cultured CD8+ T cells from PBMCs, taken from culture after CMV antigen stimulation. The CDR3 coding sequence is TGTGCCAGCAGTTACTTTCGGACAGGGGGCCCAGATACGCAGTATTTT. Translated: CASSYFRTGGPDTQYF.